This TCR beta chain was captured in a study of immune heterogeneity within non-small cell lung tumors. Overall study: With respect to histology, the tumors encompassed a few squamous cell carcinomas, under 11 non-squamous carcinomas and 1 not otherwise specified. General study points: There were identical dominant CDR3 beta clonotypes recurring across tumor sites within a patient, together with site-unique high-frequency clones.

The template consisted of bulk tumor genomic DNA, with about 600 ng used per sample. Collection of several biopsies per primary tumor, spaced far apart, took place during surgery. Curative operations were performed on patients who had untreated, newly diagnosed non-small cell lung cancer. Within the sample, this clonotype is medium-sized. Antigen unknown. CDR3 length: 16 amino acids. CDR1 and CDR2 (germline): ENHRY, SYGVKD. V lost 7 bases and J 4 bases, leaving 23 bases between the germline ends. Multiplex PCR (32 V and 13 J primers) was used to amplify the TCR beta CDR3. TCRdb recomputed calls from the multiplex PCR reads with MiXCR, one row per CDR3 protein. The sample lists 12,000 or so distinct CDR3 sequences; roughly 26% were seen once.

The sequencing input was lung tumor tissue. The TCR originated in a man between 45 and 60 years old with non-small cell lung cancer. V usage is TRBV10-3 and J usage is TRBJ2-7, with a tentative D call TRBD2 (6 bases). In nucleotides, the CDR3 is TGTGCCATCATCCCCCTGGGGGTCGGGAGAGGGTACGAGCAGTACTTC. Protein sequence: CAIIPLGVGRGYEQYF.